Below, 21 T cell receptor beta chains from the same sample are listed, as sequenced in a study of molecular identifiers for immune sequencing clone quantification. TCRdb ran MiXCR on the PCR reads and lists one entry per CDR3 protein. The top ten clones hold 0.65% to 0.95% of a sample with about 330,000 distinct CDR3 sequences, roughly 24% of them seen once. Specimen: naive CD8+ T cells from blood, with Jurkat cell RNA spiked in. As for subset: FACS-sorted CD8+CD4-CCR7+CD45RA+ naive T cells. These receptors came from a human donor in good health. Some libraries in this study had Jurkat cell RNA spiked in.

The chain recombines TRBV6-5 with TRBJ2-6; perhaps D is TRBD1 or TRBD2 (5 bases each). V dropped 6 bases and J dropped 2 bases, with 11 bases sitting between them. The germline gives CDR1 MNHEY, CDR2 SVGAGI. This CDR3 has 15 amino acids. CDR3 bases: TGTGCCAGCAGCCGAGGGGTGCCTGGGGCCAACGTCCTGACTTTC. As protein: CASSRGVPGANVLTF.

As for this clonotype: Compared with germline, one end of the junction differs, possibly owing to a read error. The gene calls are TRBV19 and TRBJ2-7, with D unclear. CDR1 LNHDA and CDR2 SQIVND come from the germline V gene (reference sequence). This CDR3 has 13 amino acids. CDR3 sequence reads: CASSIEITYEQCF. The CDR3 region has the DNA TGTGCCAGTAGTATCGAAATTACCTACGAGCAGTGCTTC. Combining the CDR3 with reference TRBV19 and TRBJ2-7 gives the whole variable domain DGGITQSPKYLFRKEGQNVTLSCEQNLNHDAMYWYRQDPGQGLRLIYYSQIVNDFQKGDIAEGYSVSREKKESFPLTVTSAQKNPTAFYLCASSIEITYEQCFGPGTRLTVT.

The chain has TRBV30 and TRBJ2-3, with D possibly matching TRBD1 (6 bases). Per germline, CDR1 GTSNPN and CDR2 SVGIG (reference sequence). Trimming removed 1 base at V and 1 base at J, with 18 bases between. The CDR3 loop spans 17 amino acids. The CDR3 is CAWSALFGTPGTDTQYF. CDR3 nucleotides: TGTGCCTGGAGTGCACTATTTGGGACACCCGGCACAGATACGCAGTATTTT.

On this clonotype: Possible read error: a much larger clone is one base away. The chain joins TRBV18 to TRBJ2-5; 7 bases line up with TRBD2. Germline CDR1 reads KGHSH; CDR2 reads LQKENI. This CDR3 comprises 14 residues. CDR3 in DNA: TGTGCCAGCTCCCCTCGGGGAGGGGAAGAGCCCCAGTACTTC. It is translated as CASSPRGGEEPQYF.

As regards this clonotype: Since a much larger clone is just one base distant, this may be a read error. This chain joins TRBV9 and TRBJ2-3, with a weak D call TRBD1 (7 bases). In germline, CDR1 is SGDLS, CDR2 YYNGEE. CDR3 length: 15 residues. V lost 0 bases to trimming and J lost 5 bases, with 13 bases between them. This chain's CDR3 is CASSVAQGGKDTQYF. The DNA for the CDR3 is TGTGCCAGCAGCGTAGCGCAGGGGGGCAAAGATACGCAGTATTTT.

Many counts were recorded for this clonotype. V gene TRBV7-9 combines with J gene TRBJ2-3; D possibly uses TRBD1 or TRBD2 (5 bases each). The CDR3 loop spans 13 amino acids. Germline loops: CDR1 SEHNR, CDR2 FQNEAQ (reference sequence). Between the trimmed V and J ends, which lost 1 base and 7 bases, there was a span of 9 bases. This CDR3 is CASSLEGDHTQYF. Written as DNA, the CDR3 is TGTGCCAGCAGCTTAGAAGGGGACCATACGCAGTATTTT.

This clonotype has a count of ten or more. The V gene is TRBV21-1, the J gene TRBJ2-7. TRBV21-1 is a listed pseudogene. The CDR3 has 14 amino acids. The CDR3 DNA follows: TGTGCCAGCAGCAAAGAAGGAGTCTCCTACGAGCAGTACTTC. This encodes CASSKEGVSYEQYF.

In this sample, this clonotype turned up a few times. This sequence joins TRBV13 and TRBJ2-3; a possible D gene is TRBD1 (5 bases). Germline CDR1 reads PRHDT; CDR2 reads FYEKMQ (reference sequence). The CDR3 length is 15 residues. V shed 4 bases and J shed 8 bases, with 19 bases lying between them. CDR3 DNA: TGTGCCAGCAGCTACAGACAGTGGCCTTTGGGTACGCAGTATTTT. Translated, it gives CASSYRQWPLGTQYF.

This clonotype appeared a few times. The genes are TRBV6-2 or TRBV6-3 and TRBJ1-5; no reliable D call. This CDR3 is built from 16 residues. The germline V gene encodes CDR1 MNHEY and CDR2 SVGEGT. V was cut by 5 bases and J by 9 bases, with 23 bases left in between. The CDR3 DNA follows: TGTGCCAGCAGTCAACCTCAGGAGGTGGGCCTGAGGCCCCAGCATTTT. It is translated as CASSQPQEVGLRPQHF.

This clonotype was observed many times. V is TRBV7-9 and J is TRBJ2-5; weak D call: TRBD2 (6 bases). The CDR3 is made up of 12 amino acids. CDR1 and CDR2 from the germline V gene are SEHNR and FQNEAQ (reference sequence). V lost 10 bases, J lost 4 bases, and 13 bases lay in between. Written as DNA, the CDR3 is TGTGCCACGCGGGACTTGAGAGAGACCCAGTACTTC. It is translated as CATRDLRETQYF.

For this clonotype: A much larger clone is a single base away; this may be a read error. CDR3 loop: CASRLRGIMPDTQYF. DNA for the CDR3: TGTGCCAGTCGACTTCGGGGTATCATGCCGGATACGCAGTATTTT. The chain links TRBV19 to TRBJ2-3, with a tentative D call TRBD2 (5 bases). V dropped 8 bases and J dropped 6 bases, with 21 bases sitting between them. This CDR3 region has 15 residues. In germline, CDR1 is LNHDA, CDR2 SQIVND (reference sequence).

The chain combines TRBV7-9 with TRBJ2-3, with a possible D match to TRBD2 (7 bases). Trimming pared 7 bases from V and 3 bases from J, leaving 14 bases between. CDR3 length equals 14 residues. CDR1 and CDR2 from the germline V gene are SEHNR and FQNEAQ (reference sequence). The CDR3 nucleotides read TGTGCCAGCATAGAAGAGGGGGGGACAGATACGCAGTATTTT. This gives the protein CASIEEGGTDTQYF.

This clonotype has at least ten counts. This rearrangement joins TRBV6-5 to TRBJ1-1, with D possibly being TRBD1 (6 bases). V lost 6 bases and J 6 bases, leaving 14 bases between the germline ends. Germline V gene data show CDR1 as MNHEY and CDR2 as SVGAGI. CDR3 length: 13 residues. CDR3 sequence (DNA): TGTGCCAGCAGATTACAGGGTGGCTCTGAAGCTTTCTTT. Protein: CASRLQGGSEAFF.

A note on this clonotype: At one boundary the junction diverges from the germline segment, which might be a read error. This chain joins TRBV7-2 and TRBJ1-5, with D unclear. The CDR3 contains 16 residues. The germline CDR1 and CDR2 sequences are SGHTA and FQGNSA. Here the CDR3 DNA reads TGTGCCAGCAGCCCGGACTCTCAATTCCCTAATCCGCCCCAGCATTTT. Translated: CASSPDSQFPNPPQHF.

On this clonotype: The junction differs from germline at one of its ends, possibly a read error. The chain employs TRBV9 and TRBJ2-5, with a tentative D call TRBD2 (5 bases). The germline gives CDR1 SGDLS, CDR2 YYNGEE. This CDR3 has 15 residues. In nucleotides, the CDR3 is TGTGCCAACAGCGTAGAGGGCGGAGAGGGAGAGACCCAGTACTTC. Translation: CANSVEGGEGETQYF.

The rearrangement joins TRBV4-1 to TRBJ1-1, with a possible D match to TRBD1 (5 bases). V was trimmed by 0 bases and J by 5 bases, leaving 13 bases between them. The CDR3 contains 15 residues. Germline V gene data show CDR1 as MGHRA and CDR2 as YSYEKL. The CDR3 nucleotides read TGCGCCAGCAGCCAAGAGTTCGCCGGGGGTACTGAAGCTTTCTTT. Translation: CASSQEFAGGTEAFF.

This clonotype was counted many times. V is TRBV12-3 or TRBV12-4 and J is TRBJ1-1; 7 bases agree with TRBD1. V lost 3 bases and J lost 5; bases outside the gene matches: 9. This CDR3 contains 15 residues. The chain's CDR3 is CASSLTGWLGTEAFF. DNA for the CDR3: TGTGCCAGCAGTTTGACAGGGTGGTTGGGGACTGAAGCTTTCTTT.

This clonotype has at least ten counts. The rearrangement links TRBV5-6 to TRBJ2-7, with unresolved D. Germline V gives CDR1 SGHDT, CDR2 YYEEEE. V lost 3 bases and J lost 3, with 10 bases in between. This CDR3 comprises 13 residues. The chain's CDR3 is CASSWGGVYEQYF. For the CDR3, the DNA is TGTGCCAGCAGCTGGGGTGGTGTCTACGAGCAGTACTTC.

This clonotype has just a few counts. As DNA, the CDR3 is TGCAGTGCTGACGGACTGGGACAAGAGACCCAGTACTTC. Its protein is CSADGLGQETQYF. The J gene is TRBJ2-5, the V gene TRBV20-1, with D tentatively TRBD2 (5 bases). V lost 5 bases, J lost 2 bases, and 12 bases lay in between. The CDR3 has 13 amino acids. The V gene's germline CDR1 is DFQATT and CDR2 SNEGSKA (reference sequence).

The chain links TRBV20-1 to TRBJ2-7, with 7 bases identical to TRBD1. The CDR3 spans 14 residues. Germline V lookup: CDR1 DFQATT, CDR2 SNEGSKA (reference sequence). Trimming removed 6 bases from V and 1 base from J; junction bases left unmatched: 9. The CDR3 DNA reads as TGCAGTGCAGTAGATCGGGACAGTTCCTACGAGCAGTACTTC. This codes for CSAVDRDSSYEQYF.

The CDR3 bases are TGTGCCAGCAGCTTCCCAGCGGGAGGAAGTACGTTTACAGATACGCAGTATTTT. Its translation is CASSFPAGGSTFTDTQYF. This chain links TRBV7-9 with TRBJ2-3, with 9 bases matching TRBD2. The CDR3 totals 18 residues. Germline V gene lookup returns CDR1 SEHNR and CDR2 FQNEAQ (reference sequence). V dropped 3 bases and J dropped 3; count of bases not matched to a gene: 13.